The clone carrying this TCR beta chain was observed at least ten times. Deletions cut 6 bases from V and 2 bases from J, with 9 bases between. Per the germline V gene, CDR1 is SGHAT and CDR2 is FQDESV (reference sequence). The CDR3 consists of 13 residues. The data derive from a study of regulatory T cells in long-lasting Graves disease. The TCR beta library used iRepertoire HTBI primers with Arm-PCR amplification of CDR3. MiXCR, run by TCRdb on the multiplex PCR reads, gives a single entry per CDR3 protein. The sample holds roughly 360,000 distinct CDR3 sequences, 12% seen once. As for time point: newly diagnosed GD, antithyroid drugs for less than 3 months. TCR sequences were obtained from RNA taken from PBMCs. Separately, the same data were catalogued under a study of T cells in Graves' hyperthyroidism and ophthalmopathy. That source reports: HTBI primers were the set used in a first-round RT-PCR of the TCR CDR3. Among clonotypes expanded in thyroid above 0.001, most were also found in blood.

This specimen was peripheral blood mononuclear cells (PBMCs), taken at new diagnosis, from a patient treated with antithyroid drugs. The chain links TRBV11-1 to TRBJ2-3; no clear D. The TCR was taken from a woman younger than 30 with Graves disease. CDR3 region: CASSVEITDTQYF. The CDR3 DNA follows: TGTGCCAGCAGTGTTGAAATCACAGATACGCAGTATTTT.